The 9 T cell receptor beta chains presented below share a single source sample, sequenced in a study of vaccination and CD4 T cells after COVID-19. With the Oncomine TCR Beta short-read assay, DNA from cultured CD4+ T cells was sequenced. One entry per CDR3 protein results from TCRdb running MiXCR on the PCR reads. The sample holds about 19,000 distinct CDR3 sequences, approximately 50% seen once. Stated treatment: roughly 10-day PBMC culture with coronavirus spike peptide pools or control peptides (ViraFEST assay). For these TCRs, the target antigens are not known. The material sequenced was CD4+ T cells from blood, cultured in vitro, taken after SARS-CoV-2 vaccination. These receptors all come from a human donor who had recovered from COVID-19.

The V call is TRBV7-9, the J call TRBJ1-5; no definite D call. The CDR3 sequence is 13 residues long. The V gene's germline CDR1 is SEHNR and CDR2 FQNEAQ (reference sequence). V was trimmed by 5 bases and J by 6 bases, leaving 11 bases between them. For the CDR3, the DNA is TGTGCCAGCAGCCGACTTAAGGGTCAGCCCCAGCATTTT. Encoded protein: CASSRLKGQPQHF. Drawing the rest from reference TRBV7-9 and TRBJ1-5, the complete variable domain is DTGVSQNPRHKITKRGQNVTFRCDPISEHNRLYWYRQTLGQGPEFLTYFQNEAQLEKSRLLSDRFSAERPKGSFSTLEIQRTEQGDSAMYLCASSRLKGQPQHFGDGTRLSIL.

The V call is TRBV19, the J call TRBJ2-7; 7 nucleotides match TRBD2. Germline lookup yields CDR1 LNHDA and CDR2 SQIVND (reference sequence). CDR3 size: 15 residues. With 6 bases clipped from V and 1 base from J, the junction kept 9 bases outside the gene matches. The DNA of the CDR3 is TGTGCCAGTAGCCGGGGGGATGGGGGGTCCTACGAGCAGTACTTC. Protein sequence: CASSRGDGGSYEQYF.

V gene TRBV15 combines with J gene TRBJ1-2; 8 positions agree with TRBD1. This CDR3 is built from 14 residues. Germline trimming cut 2 bases from V and 6 bases from J; bases unmatched to any gene: 5. Looked up from germline, CDR1 is LNHNV and CDR2 is YYDKDF (reference sequence). The CDR3 bases are TGTGCCACCAGCAGACGAACGACAGGGGATGGCTACACCTTC. The encoded protein is CATSRRTTGDGYTF.

The chain combines TRBV20-1 with TRBJ1-5; TRBD1 matches at 8 bases. From germline, CDR1 is DFQATT and CDR2 SNEGSKA (reference sequence). J gave up 0 bases and V 2 bases, and 6 bases lay outside the gene matches. This CDR3 has 16 residues. The CDR3 DNA follows: TGCAGTGCTAGATGGCAGGGGGCCTATAGCAATCAGCCCCAGCATTTT. Translated, it gives CSARWQGAYSNQPQHF.

The chain joins TRBV7-7 to TRBJ2-3; D unresolved. Germline CDR1 and CDR2: SSHAT and FNYEAQ (reference sequence). Trimming took 5 bases from V and 3 from J, leaving 12 bases between them. There are 14 residues in the CDR3. The CDR3 region has the DNA TGTGCCAGCAGCCTTTCACCCCTTACAGATACGCAGTATTTT. The encoded protein is CASSLSPLTDTQYF.

This clonotype appeared a few times. The V call is TRBV7-2, the J call TRBJ2-5; the D is unclear. With 6 bases removed from V and 2 bases from J, the gap between germline ends came to 13 bases. Germline V gene data show CDR1 as SGHTA and CDR2 as FQGNSA. The CDR3 has 14 amino acids. The CDR3 DNA is TGTGCCAGCAGTCACCCGGGTTCTCAAGAGACCCAGTACTTC. Its protein product is CASSHPGSQETQYF. Looking up the rest from reference TRBV7-2 and TRBJ2-5 gives the full variable domain: GAGVSQSPSNKVTEKGKDVELRCDPISGHTALYWYRQSLGQGLEFLIYFQGNSAPDKSGLPSDRFSAERTGGSVSTLTIQRTQQEDSAVYLCASSHPGSQETQYFGPGTRLLVL.

This chain joins TRBV28 and TRBJ2-2; 9 nucleotides align to TRBD2. This CDR3 has 17 amino acids. V was pared by 6 bases and J by 5 bases, with 13 bases of the junction left unmatched. Germline CDR1 and CDR2: MDHEN and SYDVKM. As DNA, the CDR3 is TGTGCCAGCAGCTCGGGGGGGCTAGCGGGATGGACCGGGGAGCTGTTTTTT. This codes for CASSSGGLAGWTGELFF.

The chain carries TRBV30 and TRBJ2-5; TRBD2 agrees at 7 bases. The germline V gene encodes CDR1 GTSNPN and CDR2 SVGIG (reference sequence). The junction had 6 bases not matched to a gene; V was cut back by 4 bases and J by 4 bases. The CDR3 covers 13 residues. The CDR3 loop reads CAWKRGGGETQYF. CDR3 in DNA: TGTGCCTGGAAACGGGGCGGGGGAGAGACCCAGTACTTC.

The J gene is TRBJ1-1, the V gene TRBV27, with D tentatively TRBD1 (6 bases). The V gene lost 5 bases and the J gene lost 0 bases, with 16 bases spanning the gap. From germline, CDR1 is MNHEY and CDR2 SMNVEV (reference sequence). The length of the CDR3 is 16 residues. This CDR3 is CASSASGRGVNTEAFF. The CDR3 bases are TGTGCCAGCAGTGCAAGTGGCAGGGGTGTGAACACTGAAGCTTTCTTT.